The 26 T cell receptor beta chains presented below share a single source sample, sequenced in a study of Graves' ophthalmopathy and Graves' hyperthyroidism. RNA transcripts provided the template for amplifying TCR beta CDR3 regions. First-round RT-PCR used HTBI primers; second-round multiplex PCR followed. From the multiplex PCR reads, TCRdb called clonotypes with MiXCR, one entry per CDR3 protein. In the table there are some 750,000 distinct CDR3 sequences, 35% to 50% of which are singletons. The sample consisted of peripheral blood. Source of these receptors: an adult man with Graves' ophthalmopathy.

The rearrangement joins TRBV6-5 to TRBJ1-1; tentatively, D is TRBD1 (6 bases). Trimming removed 4 bases at V and 0 bases at J, with 18 bases between. CDR1 MNHEY and CDR2 SVGAGI come from the germline V gene. The CDR3 loop spans 17 amino acids. CDR3 amino acids: CASSFPVGGLMNTEAFF. The CDR3, as DNA: TGTGCCAGCAGTTTCCCTGTGGGGGGCCTAATGAACACTGAAGCTTTCTTT.

The rearrangement links TRBV29-1 to TRBJ1-1, with a possible D match to TRBD1 (5 bases). CDR1 is SQVTM, CDR2 ANQGSEA, per germline. This CDR3 is 14 amino acids long. Trimming left V 3 bases short and J 3 bases short, with 14 bases between. Written as DNA, the CDR3 is TGCAGCGTTGATGCAGGGAAGCTAGACACTGAAGCTTTCTTT. Translation gives CSVDAGKLDTEAFF.

There are many counts of this clonotype. The CDR3 region is CATSRDRLNYGYTF. The CDR3 nucleotides are TGTGCCACCAGCAGAGATCGGCTTAACTATGGCTACACCTTC. This chain connects TRBV15 to TRBJ1-2; no clear D. The CDR3 totals 14 residues. Germline loops: CDR1 LNHNV, CDR2 YYDKDF (reference sequence). V lost 0 bases and J lost 1, with 6 bases in between.

This clonotype was found a few times. The genes are TRBV6-6 and TRBJ1-1; a weak D match, TRBD1 (6 bases). The germline gives CDR1 MNHNY, CDR2 SVGAGI (reference sequence). The V end lost 0 bases, the J end lost 1 base, and 18 bases lay between the germline ends. The CDR3 runs to 18 residues. CDR3 nucleotides: TGTGCCAGCAGTTACTCAATGGGGGCAGGCGTTTCGAACACTGAAGCTTTCTTT. Amino acid sequence: CASSYSMGAGVSNTEAFF.

The count of this clonotype is one. The CDR3 nucleotides read TGTGCCAGAAGGGAGATCACCGGGGAGCTGTTTTTT. Amino acids: CARREITGELFF. The chain has TRBV25-1 and TRBJ2-2; D is possibly TRBD2 (5 bases). Between the trimmed V and J ends, which lost 9 bases and 4 bases, there was a span of 9 bases. The CDR3 extends over 12 amino acids. Germline-derived CDR1 and CDR2 are MGHDK and SYGVNS.

The chain combines TRBV6-5 with TRBJ2-7; TRBD1 matches at 8 bases. V dropped 6 bases and J dropped 0; count of bases not matched to a gene: 4. CDR3 length equals 14 residues. Germline-derived CDR1 and CDR2 are MNHEY and SVGAGI. CDR3 DNA sequence: TGTGCCAGCAGGGGACAGGTACACTCCTACGAGCAGTACTTC. Amino acids: CASRGQVHSYEQYF.

The chain employs TRBV7-2 and TRBJ1-2; D unclear. The ends were cut back, 3 bases at V and 8 bases at J, with 10 bases in the middle. Germline-derived CDR1 and CDR2 are SGHTA and FQGNSA. The CDR3 consists of 12 residues. Here the CDR3 reads CASSLGSRGYTF. For the CDR3, the DNA is TGTGCCAGCAGCTTGGGATCCCGGGGCTACACCTTC.

This clonotype appeared many times. The rearrangement uses TRBV2 and TRBJ1-4, with 10 nucleotides matching TRBD1. The CDR3 has 16 amino acids. The junction had 9 bases not matched to a gene; V was cut back by 5 bases and J by 6 bases. The V gene's germline CDR1 is SNHLY and CDR2 FYNNEI. CDR3 nucleotides: TGTGCCAGCAGTAAAGACAGGGGGCTGTTGTATGAAAAACTGTTTTTT. Its protein is CASSKDRGLLYEKLFF.

Details on this clonotype: The CDR3 does not end in the conserved phenylalanine or tryptophan, so this is likely a read error. The rearrangement joins TRBV10-2 to TRBJ1-2; 8 positions match TRBD1. The germline CDR1 and CDR2 sequences are WSHSY and SAAADI. The length of the CDR3 is 13 residues. The CDR3 is CASSQNRGSGYTL. CDR3 DNA: TGTGCCAGCAGCCAGAACAGGGGGAGCGGCTACACCCTC.

This clonotype has just a few counts. This rearrangement joins TRBV7-2 to TRBJ1-5, with a possible D match to TRBD1 (5 bases). The ends were cut back, 6 bases at V and 1 base at J, with 13 bases in the middle. Looked up from germline, CDR1 is SGHTA and CDR2 is FQGNSA. This CDR3 comprises 15 residues. The CDR3 reads CASSFVGRSNQPQHF. The CDR3 DNA is TGTGCCAGCAGTTTTGTGGGGCGAAGCAATCAGCCCCAGCATTTT.

The table lists this clonotype with a few counts. CDR3 sequence: CASAPQGDTGELFF. The CDR3 bases are TGTGCCAGTGCCCCCCAGGGAGACACCGGGGAGCTGTTTTTT. The chain combines TRBV25-1 with TRBJ2-2; D possibly matches TRBD1 or TRBD2 (5 bases each). Trimming pared 9 bases from V and 3 bases from J, leaving 14 bases between. The CDR3 is 14 amino acids. Germline V gene lookup returns CDR1 MGHDK and CDR2 SYGVNS.

A word on this clonotype: It may be a read error: a sequence one base away is much more abundant. The chain recombines TRBV5-4 with TRBJ1-2; D might be TRBD1 (5 bases). The germline V gene encodes CDR1 SGHNT and CDR2 YYREEE (reference sequence). This CDR3 spans 12 amino acids. V lost 1 base and J 13 bases, leaving 14 bases between the germline ends. Written as DNA, the CDR3 is TGTGCCAGCAGCTTGACAGGTCGAACTTCCACCTTC. It translates to CASSLTGRTSTF.

The chain joins TRBV25-1 to TRBJ2-5; 8 nucleotides agree with TRBD1. CDR3 size: 15 residues. With V trimmed by 5 bases and J by 3 bases, 8 bases remained unmatched. Germline CDR1 MGHDK, CDR2 SYGVNS. The chain's CDR3 is CASSSPGTGKETQYF. The CDR3 DNA reads TGTGCCAGCAGTTCTCCCGGGACAGGAAAAGAGACCCAGTACTTC. Full variable domain (outside the CDR3, taken from reference TRBV25-1 and TRBJ2-5): EADIYQTPRYLVIGTGKKITLECSQTMGHDKMYWYQQDPGMELHLIHYSYGVNSTEKGDLSSESTVSRIRTEHFPLTLESARPSHTSQYLCASSSPGTGKETQYFGPGTRLLVL.

This sequence joins TRBV19 and TRBJ1-3; possible D gene TRBD1, 5 bases. This CDR3 is built from 14 residues. V lost 9 bases and J 0 bases, leaving 12 bases between the germline ends. Germline V gives CDR1 LNHDA, CDR2 SQIVND (reference sequence). The CDR3 sequence is CASRGENSGNTIYF. The CDR3 bases are TGTGCCAGCAGAGGGGAGAACTCTGGAAACACCATATATTTT.

The chain carries TRBV10-3 and TRBJ1-4; TRBD1 is a possible D gene (6 bases). The CDR3 extends over 14 amino acids. Trimming removed 10 bases from V and 8 bases from J, with 20 bases in between. CDR1 and CDR2 from the germline V gene are ENHRY and SYGVKD. CDR3 protein: CASRRDTSREKLFF. The DNA of the CDR3 is TGTGCCAGTCGACGGGACACCAGTCGGGAAAAACTGTTTTTT.

CDR3 region: CASSLGEWGQGDEQYF. DNA of the CDR3: TGTGCCAGCAGTCTGGGGGAGTGGGGACAGGGCGACGAGCAGTACTTC. V usage is TRBV2 and J usage is TRBJ2-7, with 9 bases aligning to TRBD1. CDR1 is SNHLY, CDR2 FYNNEI, per germline. The J segment lost 5 bases and the V segment lost 5 bases, leaving 13 bases of the junction unmatched. The CDR3 has 16 amino acids.

The chain is built from TRBV2 and TRBJ2-7, with 9 bases identical to TRBD2. This CDR3 is 14 amino acids long. J lost 2 bases, V lost 6 bases, and 5 bases had no gene match. Per the germline V gene, CDR1 is SNHLY and CDR2 is FYNNEI. The CDR3 bases are TGTGCCAGCAGAGAGCGGGAGGTGACCTACGAGCAGTACTTC. Protein sequence: CASREREVTYEQYF.

This clonotype has a handful of counts. The CDR3 here is CASSPTQAGVHEQYF. For the CDR3, the DNA is TGTGCCAGCAGCCCCACCCAAGCGGGGGTCCACGAGCAGTACTTC. The chain joins TRBV9 to TRBJ2-7, with TRBD2 matching 8 bases. The ends lost 4 bases at V and 5 bases at J; junction bases unmatched: 11. From germline, CDR1 is SGDLS and CDR2 YYNGEE. This CDR3 region has 15 residues. Together with reference TRBV9 and TRBJ2-7, the CDR3 gives the full variable domain: DSGVTQTPKHLITATGQRVTLRCSPRSGDLSVYWYQQSLDQGLQFLIQYYNGEERAKGNILERFSAQQFPDLHSELNLSSLELGDSALYFCASSPTQAGVHEQYFGPGTRLTVT.

There are many counts of this clonotype. The CDR3 loop reads CASSSPLEQYF. The CDR3 nucleotides read TGTGCCAGCAGCTCCCCCCTCGAGCAGTACTTC. This rearrangement joins TRBV6-5 to TRBJ2-7; D gene unclear. V gave up 6 bases and J gave up 6 bases, with 9 bases separating them. From germline, CDR1 is MNHEY and CDR2 SVGAGI. The CDR3 totals 11 residues.

This clonotype was seen many times. This chain connects TRBV25-1 to TRBJ1-1; no clear D gene. V gave up 4 bases and J gave up 3 bases, with 9 bases separating them. The CDR3 length is 13 residues. Germline V gene lookup returns CDR1 MGHDK and CDR2 SYGVNS. The CDR3 here is CASSVETYTEAFF. The CDR3, as DNA: TGTGCCAGCAGTGTGGAGACATACACTGAAGCTTTCTTT.

This clonotype occurred many times. J is TRBJ1-1 and V is TRBV15; D is perhaps TRBD1 (6 bases). Germline V gene sequence: CDR1 LNHNV, CDR2 YYDKDF (reference sequence). Trimming stripped 1 base from V and 4 bases from J, with 16 bases between. The CDR3 runs to 16 residues. The CDR3 region has the DNA TGTGCCACCAGCAGAGTGGGTCGGGGGGCTGGCACTGAAGCTTTCTTT. Translation: CATSRVGRGAGTEAFF.

This clonotype appeared a few times. The chain employs TRBV7-2 and TRBJ2-7; 11 bases line up with TRBD1. V was clipped by 5 bases and J by 4 bases; unmatched bases: 4. The V gene's germline CDR1 is SGHTA and CDR2 FQGNSA. The CDR3 totals 14 residues. Here the CDR3 reads CASSQGDRGYEQYF. CDR3 bases: TGTGCCAGCAGCCAAGGGGACAGGGGGTACGAGCAGTACTTC.

CDR3 region: CASTLTGANVLTF. The CDR3 nucleotides are TGTGCCAGCACCCTCACAGGGGCCAACGTCCTGACTTTC. This chain uses TRBV12-3 or TRBV12-4 with TRBJ2-6; no definite D call. This CDR3 has 13 residues. Trimming removed 7 bases at V and 4 bases at J, with 8 bases between.

The sample holds a few counts of this clonotype. The chain employs TRBV9 and TRBJ1-3, with 8 positions matching TRBD1. The CDR3 consists of 17 residues. CDR1 is SGDLS, CDR2 YYNGEE, per germline. The V and J ends lost 0 bases and 0 bases, in that order; junction bases with no gene match: 5. CDR3 protein: CASSVADRGPSGNTIYF. In DNA, the CDR3 is TGTGCCAGCAGCGTAGCAGACAGGGGCCCCTCTGGAAACACCATATATTTT. The full variable domain, completed using reference TRBV9 and TRBJ1-3, is DSGVTQTPKHLITATGQRVTLRCSPRSGDLSVYWYQQSLDQGLQFLIQYYNGEERAKGNILERFSAQQFPDLHSELNLSSLELGDSALYFCASSVADRGPSGNTIYFGEGSWLTVV.

The rearrangement joins TRBV11-1 to TRBJ2-7; D ambiguous. V gave up 4 bases and J gave up 1 base, with 11 bases separating them. Germline V gene data show CDR1 as SGHAT and CDR2 as FQDESV (reference sequence). CDR3 size: 14 residues. This chain's CDR3 is CASSSDARSYEQYF. CDR3 nucleotide sequence: TGTGCCAGCAGCTCCGACGCAAGGTCCTACGAGCAGTACTTC.

This chain joins TRBV6-6 and TRBJ1-1, with no clear D. Trimming removed 0 bases at V and 7 bases at J, with 9 bases between. CDR3 length: 13 residues. From germline, CDR1 is MNHNY and CDR2 SVGAGI (reference sequence). The chain's CDR3 is CASSYSSGNEAFF. Written as DNA, the CDR3 is TGTGCCAGCAGTTACTCTAGTGGCAATGAAGCTTTCTTT.